Reported below is one TCR beta chain. Assay: immunoSEQ multiplex PCR; the TCRdb copy retains only in-frame clones and omits some. Among 200,000 to 250,000 clones listed, 85% to 90% were seen once. This entry is derived from a study of blood T cell repertoires in COVID-19. Study as a whole: From T cells, B-cell-depleted T cells, or PBMCs came the material, which was cDNA or gDNA.

Which cohort a participant joined came from the clinical history participants gave. Germline values: CDR1 SGHRS, CDR2 YFSETQ. This CDR3 region has 15 residues. The trim removed 4 bases at V and 5 bases at J, leaving 9 bases unmatched. The sample taken for sequencing was PBMCs or T cells enriched from blood (not recorded which). This chain uses TRBV5-1 with TRBJ1-2; 9 bases map to TRBD1. The clonotype comes from a woman aged 18-35 years in a cohort exposed to, infected with or recovered from COVID-19 (not recorded which). CDR3 bases: TGCGCCAGCAGCACGAGCCTTGACAGGGGGTATGGCTACACCTTC. Amino acids: CASSTSLDRGYGYTF.